Listed here are 15 T cell receptor beta chains from one sample, sequenced in a study of blood T cell repertoires in COVID-19. Profiled with immunoSEQ multiplex PCR; TCRdb holds only in-frame clones, not every one. The data contain roughly 340,000 clones, about 89% of them singletons. Sequences were obtained from PBMCs or T cells enriched from blood (not recorded which). The receptors derive from a man aged 35 to 55 in a cohort exposed to, infected with or recovered from COVID-19 (not recorded which).

The V call is TRBV11-2, the J call TRBJ2-2, with D unclear. Germline CDR1 reads SGHAT; CDR2 reads FQNNGV. Trimming stripped 5 bases from V and 1 base from J, with 8 bases between. CDR3 length: 14 amino acids. The CDR3 DNA reads TGTGCCAGCAGCCCCGACTTGAACACCGGGGAGCTGTTTTTT. It translates to CASSPDLNTGELFF.

The chain carries TRBV5-1 and TRBJ2-7; 8 bases align to TRBD1. V lost 0 bases, J lost 1 base, and 6 bases stayed unmatched. This CDR3 is built from 16 residues. CDR1 is SGHRS, CDR2 YFSETQ, per germline. In nucleotides, the CDR3 is TGCGCCAGCAGCTTGGTAACAGGGGGAGTGTCCTACGAGCAGTACTTC. Translated, it gives CASSLVTGGVSYEQYF.

This clone was seen a single time. J is TRBJ1-1 and V is TRBV5-1, with 7 nucleotides matching TRBD1. J gave up 6 bases and V 3 bases, and 11 bases lay outside the gene matches. The CDR3 loop spans 15 amino acids. Germline values: CDR1 SGHRS, CDR2 YFSETQ. The CDR3 region is CASSSTSTGRAEAFF. The CDR3 coding sequence is TGCGCCAGCAGCTCTACTTCGACAGGGCGGGCTGAAGCTTTCTTT.

The chain couples TRBV12-5 to TRBJ2-5; D is unclear. This CDR3 has 13 residues. V was pared by 2 bases and J by 5 bases, with 9 bases between. The germline CDR1 and CDR2 sequences are LGHNT and FRNRAP. The CDR3 sequence is CASGLFVSETQYF. The CDR3 DNA follows: TGTGCTAGTGGTTTGTTCGTTTCGGAGACCCAGTACTTC.

This sequence joins TRBV28 and TRBJ2-2, with TRBD2 as a possible D gene (5 bases). V was pared by 6 bases and J by 8 bases, with 13 bases between. The CDR3 totals 13 residues. The germline gives CDR1 MDHEN, CDR2 SYDVKM. The CDR3 bases are TGTGCCAGCAGACCGGACGGGGTTGGGGAGCTGTTTTTT. Translating it yields CASRPDGVGELFF.

The CDR3 spells CASRRGGDGNQPQHF. The DNA of the CDR3 is TGTGCCAGCAGACGGGGCGGGGACGGGAATCAGCCCCAGCATTTT. The V and J genes are TRBV6-5 and TRBJ1-5, with a tentative D call TRBD1 (5 bases). The V end lost 6 bases, the J end lost 4 bases, and 16 bases lay between the germline ends. The length of the CDR3 is 15 residues. The germline CDR1 and CDR2 sequences are MNHEY and SVGAGI.

This clone was counted between two and nine times. The V and J genes are TRBV6-5 and TRBJ1-5, with D maybe TRBD1 (5 bases). The CDR3 has 13 residues. Deletions cut 6 bases from V and 9 bases from J, with 15 bases between. Per the germline V gene, CDR1 is MNHEY and CDR2 is SVGAGI. CDR3 in DNA: TGTGCCAGCAGCCCGGGGGTTTATCGGCCCCAGCATTTT. Translated: CASSPGVYRPQHF.

V gene TRBV2 combines with J gene TRBJ2-5; 10 nucleotides line up with TRBD2. The V gene end was trimmed by 6 bases and the J gene end by 1 base; junction bases not matched to a gene: 2. CDR3 length: 14 amino acids. Germline lookup yields CDR1 SNHLY and CDR2 FYNNEI. The CDR3 DNA is TGTGCCAGCAGACTAGCGGGGACCCAAGAGACCCAGTACTTC. Translated: CASRLAGTQETQYF.

The chain combines TRBV9 with TRBJ2-5; TRBD2 matches at 8 bases. The J segment lost 5 bases and the V segment lost 6 bases, leaving 15 bases of the junction unmatched. There are 16 residues in the CDR3. The germline CDR1 and CDR2 sequences are SGDLS and YYNGEE. CDR3 bases: TGTGCCAGCATCCTAATCGGGACTAGATTTTTGGAGACCCAGTACTTC. It yields the protein CASILIGTRFLETQYF.

The J gene is TRBJ2-5, the V gene TRBV3-1 (or the pseudogene TRBV3-2), with 8 nucleotides matching TRBD2. The CDR3 is 16 residues long. Germline V gene lookup returns CDR1 LGHDT and CDR2 YNNKEL (reference sequence). Trimming removed 1 base from V and 4 bases from J; junction bases left unmatched: 8. CDR3 sequence reads: CASSQAWREVPETQYF. Here the CDR3 DNA reads TGTGCCAGCAGCCAAGCGTGGCGGGAGGTCCCAGAGACCCAGTACTTC.

The genes are TRBV18 and TRBJ1-1; D remains ambiguous. This CDR3 has 16 residues. Between the trimmed V and J ends, which lost 2 bases and 0 bases, there was a span of 13 bases. From germline, CDR1 is KGHSH and CDR2 LQKENI. CDR3 DNA: TGTGCCAGCTCACCAGGCGGACTAAACATGAACACTGAAGCTTTCTTT. Amino acids: CASSPGGLNMNTEAFF.

CDR3 region: CASSLTALEETQYF. In DNA, the CDR3 is TGCGCCAGCAGCTTGACAGCTTTAGAAGAGACCCAGTACTTC. The gene calls are TRBV5-1 and TRBJ2-5; D remains ambiguous. This CDR3 comprises 14 residues. Per germline, CDR1 SGHRS and CDR2 YFSETQ. V shed 1 base and J shed 3 bases, with 10 bases lying between them.

V is TRBV19 and J is TRBJ2-7, with D maybe TRBD2 (5 bases). The CDR3 length is 13 residues. V lost 6 bases to trimming and J lost 1 base, with 10 bases between them. Germline V CDR1 and CDR2: LNHDA, SQIVND (reference sequence). The CDR3 protein is CASSITRSYEQYF. DNA for the CDR3: TGTGCCAGTAGCATAACTAGATCCTACGAGCAGTACTTC. The complete variable domain, with remaining parts taken from reference TRBV19 and TRBJ2-7, reads DGGITQSPKYLFRKEGQNVTLSCEQNLNHDAMYWYRQDPGQGLRLIYYSQIVNDFQKGDIAEGYSVSREKKESFPLTVTSAQKNPTAFYLCASSITRSYEQYFGPGTRLTVT.

The chain recombines TRBV29-1 with TRBJ2-5; 8 bases align to TRBD2. CDR1 is SQVTM and CDR2 is ANQGSEA in the germline V gene. J lost 5 bases, V lost 6 bases, and 5 bases had no gene match. This CDR3 has 12 amino acids. The CDR3 loop reads CSVESGSETQYF. The CDR3 DNA sequence: TGCAGCGTAGAAAGCGGGAGCGAGACCCAGTACTTC.

J is TRBJ2-1 and V is TRBV5-1; D gene ambiguous. The V end lost 4 bases, the J end lost 7 bases, and 9 bases lay between the germline ends. The CDR3 is 12 residues long. The germline V gene has CDR1 SGHRS and CDR2 YFSETQ. CDR3 nucleotide sequence: TGCGCCAGCAGCCAATACAATAATGAGCAGTTCTTC. Encoded protein: CASSQYNNEQFF.